Below are 22 T cell receptor beta chains sequenced from a single sample in a study of technical replicates of blood from a handful of donors. Sequencing was performed with immunoSEQ multiplex PCR; in TCRdb, only in-frame clones are kept and a portion is missing. The sample lists approximately 75,000 clones, 95% to 98% seen once, with around 0.2% in the top ten. Material for sequencing was T cells isolated from PBMCs. These receptor sequences come from a human donor in good health.

This rearrangement joins TRBV9 to TRBJ2-7; TRBD2 is a possible D gene (5 bases). This CDR3 comprises 11 residues. Trimming took off 3 bases at V and 4 bases at J, with 5 bases between the two ends. Germline V CDR1 and CDR2: SGDLS, YYNGEE. The CDR3 is CASSAGYEQYF. CDR3 coding DNA: TGTGCCAGCAGCGCGGGATACGAGCAGTACTTC.

The gene calls are TRBV27 and TRBJ2-3, with TRBD2 identical over 11 bases. Germline CDR1 reads MNHEY; CDR2 reads SMNVEV (reference sequence). The V and J ends lost 2 bases and 8 bases, in that order; junction bases with no gene match: 6. This CDR3 contains 15 residues. CDR3 protein: CASSLIASGGSTQYF. In nucleotides, the CDR3 is TGTGCCAGCAGTTTAATCGCTAGCGGGGGGTCTACGCAGTATTTT.

The CDR3 region is CASSLERSTGELFF. The CDR3 DNA is TGCGCCAGCAGCTTGGAACGGAGCACCGGGGAGCTGTTTTTT. This chain joins TRBV5-1 and TRBJ2-2; D not certain. The CDR3 has 14 amino acids. The germline V gene encodes CDR1 SGHRS and CDR2 YFSETQ. Deletions cut 0 bases from V and 4 bases from J, with 7 bases between.

This chain joins TRBV14 and TRBJ2-7; 9 bases are a match to TRBD1. The CDR3 covers 15 residues. CDR1 SGHDN and CDR2 FVKESK come from the germline V gene. Germline trimming cut 4 bases from V and 2 bases from J; bases unmatched to any gene: 6. CDR3 in amino acids: CASSPARTGAYEQYF. The CDR3 DNA reads TGTGCCAGCAGCCCAGCCCGGACAGGGGCCTACGAGCAGTACTTC.

The rearrangement links TRBV2 to TRBJ2-1; D is unresolved. The V gene's germline CDR1 is SNHLY and CDR2 FYNNEI. This CDR3 contains 12 residues. V shed 1 base and J shed 7 bases, with 5 bases lying between them. The CDR3 DNA sequence: TGTGCCAGCAGTGAAGGTAGAAATGAGCAGTTCTTC. Translation gives CASSEGRNEQFF.

The J gene is TRBJ1-6, the V gene TRBV4-1; unclear D gene. Per germline, CDR1 MGHRA and CDR2 YSYEKL. V was pared by 2 bases and J by 9 bases, with 20 bases between. The CDR3 covers 17 residues. The CDR3 DNA reads TGCGCCAGCAGCCAAACCAGCGCAGTGAAACTCGGTTCACCCCTCCACTTT. Amino acids: CASSQTSAVKLGSPLHF.

The J gene is TRBJ2-3, the V gene TRBV7-8, with 9 nucleotides matching TRBD2. The CDR3 contains 15 residues. The germline V gene has CDR1 SGHVS and CDR2 FQNEAQ. The V gene end was trimmed by 3 bases and the J gene end by 2 bases; junction bases not matched to a gene: 3. In DNA, the CDR3 is TGTGCCAGCAGCTTGATAGCGGGGGCCACAGATACGCAGTATTTT. Its translation: CASSLIAGATDTQYF.

The genes are TRBV7-3 and TRBJ1-1; TRBD1 matches 9 bases. V lost 4 bases and J lost 11; bases outside the gene matches: 8. This CDR3 comprises 13 residues. Germline CDR1 reads SGHTA; CDR2 reads FQGTGA. This CDR3 reads CASSSGQGRKAFF. The CDR3, as DNA: TGTGCCAGCAGCTCCGGACAGGGGCGTAAGGCTTTCTTT.

The chain joins TRBV30 to TRBJ2-6; D is possibly TRBD1 (6 bases). CDR1 is GTSNPN, CDR2 SVGIG, per germline (reference sequence). The CDR3 loop spans 17 amino acids. V shed 0 bases and J shed 4 bases, with 16 bases lying between them. The CDR3 DNA reads as TGTGCCTGGAGTGTGGGGCAGGGGTCGGGAGGGGCCAACGTCCTGACTTTC. Translating gives CAWSVGQGSGGANVLTF.

J is TRBJ2-2 and V is TRBV9; D is unresolved. CDR1 SGDLS and CDR2 YYNGEE come from the germline V gene. This CDR3 has 13 amino acids. Deletions cut 0 bases from V and 3 bases from J, with 3 bases between. The CDR3 coding sequence is TGTGCCAGCAGCGTAGCTCACACCGGGGAGCTGTTTTTT. Protein product: CASSVAHTGELFF.

The count of this clone is one. CDR3 in amino acids: CASSLAGTSEQFF. The CDR3, as DNA: TGTGCCAGCAGCTTAGCTGGGACTAGTGAGCAGTTCTTC. The chain joins TRBV7-6 to TRBJ2-1; 8 nucleotides match TRBD2. V lost 0 bases to trimming and J lost 9 bases; unmatched junction nucleotides: 1. Germline assignment: CDR1 SGHVS and CDR2 FNYEAQ. The CDR3 has 13 amino acids.

The chain employs TRBV28 and TRBJ1-2; perhaps TRBD1 as D (5 bases). CDR3 length equals 15 residues. In germline, CDR1 is MDHEN, CDR2 SYDVKM. Trimming removed 5 bases at V and 7 bases at J, with 20 bases between. The CDR3 DNA reads TGTGCCAGCAGTCCGGGGGGGGAAGCTTTGGGTGGCTACACCTTC. Translated: CASSPGGEALGGYTF.

The rearrangement links TRBV7-9 to TRBJ2-1, with 10 bases identical to TRBD2. The V gene end was trimmed by 1 base and the J gene end by 6 bases; junction bases not matched to a gene: 3. Germline-derived CDR1 and CDR2 are SEHNR and FQNEAQ (reference sequence). This CDR3 has 15 amino acids. CDR3 sequence reads: CASSLGAGGPNEQFF. CDR3 sequence (DNA): TGTGCCAGCAGCTTAGGAGCGGGAGGGCCCAATGAGCAGTTCTTC.

The chain joins TRBV4-1 to TRBJ1-5; TRBD1 agrees at 8 bases. V lost 1 base to trimming and J lost 1 base; unmatched junction nucleotides: 9. The CDR3 is 18 residues long. From germline, CDR1 is MGHRA and CDR2 YSYEKL. The CDR3 here is CASSQVAQGVVSNQPQHF. As DNA, the CDR3 is TGCGCCAGCAGCCAAGTTGCACAGGGGGTTGTGAGCAATCAGCCCCAGCATTTT.

The chain couples TRBV7-2 to TRBJ2-7, with TRBD2 matching 9 bases. With 2 bases clipped from V and 5 bases from J, the junction kept 7 bases outside the gene matches. The CDR3 extends over 15 amino acids. Germline-derived CDR1 and CDR2 are SGHTA and FQGNSA. The CDR3 here is CASSLLAGSDNEQYF. CDR3 coding DNA: TGTGCCAGCAGCTTACTAGCGGGATCCGATAACGAGCAGTACTTC.

This chain connects TRBV21-1 to TRBJ2-7; no check of the table's D call, TRBD2, against the DNA was made. TRBV21-1 constitutes a pseudogene. The CDR3 length is 16 residues. CDR3 region: CASSISGRGVVYEQYF. The DNA of the CDR3 is TGTGCCAGCAGCATTAGCGGGAGGGGGGTTGTCTACGAGCAGTACTTC.

The chain links TRBV2 to TRBJ2-3; 10 bases map to TRBD2. The CDR3 runs to 13 residues. CDR1 is SNHLY, CDR2 FYNNEI, per germline. Trimming removed 7 bases from V and 6 bases from J; junction bases left unmatched: 4. CDR3 region: CASMGLALDTQYF. DNA of the CDR3: TGTGCCAGCATGGGACTAGCGCTTGATACGCAGTATTTT.

V and J are TRBV14 and TRBJ2-3, with 11 bases lining up with TRBD2. V was pared by 4 bases and J by 5 bases, with 2 bases of the junction left unmatched. Germline V gives CDR1 SGHDN, CDR2 FVKESK. CDR3 length: 14 residues. CDR3 sequence: CASSLGLAGDTQYF. DNA of the CDR3: TGTGCCAGCAGCCTCGGACTAGCGGGAGATACGCAGTATTTT.

This CDR3 reads CASSLSTGGTEAFF. The CDR3 region has the DNA TGTGCCAGCAGTTTATCGACAGGGGGCACTGAAGCTTTCTTT. The genes are TRBV27 and TRBJ1-1; 9 positions agree with TRBD1. The length of the CDR3 is 14 residues. Per germline, CDR1 MNHEY and CDR2 SMNVEV (reference sequence). J gave up 4 bases and V 0 bases, and 0 bases lay outside the gene matches.

This chain joins TRBV5-4 and TRBJ1-5; D not resolved. Trimming left V 0 bases short and J 3 bases short, with 7 bases between. The CDR3 totals 14 residues. Germline CDR1 reads SGHNT; CDR2 reads YYREEE (reference sequence). The CDR3 DNA reads as TGTGCCAGCAGCTTGGCTGGGCCCAATCAGCCCCAGCATTTT. Its translation: CASSLAGPNQPQHF.

This clone was observed a handful of times. The chain recombines TRBV7-9 with TRBJ2-1, with 13 bases matching TRBD2. This CDR3 has 15 residues. The V and J ends lost 5 bases and 7 bases, in that order; junction bases with no gene match: 5. From germline, CDR1 is SEHNR and CDR2 FQNEAQ (reference sequence). The CDR3 nucleotides are TGTGCCAGCAGCCCACGGACTAGCGGGGGTAATGAGCAGTTCTTC. This codes for CASSPRTSGGNEQFF.

The chain recombines TRBV11-2 with TRBJ2-2, with a tentative D call TRBD2 (6 bases). The CDR3 spans 13 residues. Looked up from germline, CDR1 is SGHAT and CDR2 is FQNNGV. The V end lost 5 bases, the J end lost 3 bases, and 7 bases lay between the germline ends. Here the CDR3 DNA reads TGTGCCAGCAGCGGAGGGTACACCGGGGAGCTGTTTTTT. The encoded protein is CASSGGYTGELFF.